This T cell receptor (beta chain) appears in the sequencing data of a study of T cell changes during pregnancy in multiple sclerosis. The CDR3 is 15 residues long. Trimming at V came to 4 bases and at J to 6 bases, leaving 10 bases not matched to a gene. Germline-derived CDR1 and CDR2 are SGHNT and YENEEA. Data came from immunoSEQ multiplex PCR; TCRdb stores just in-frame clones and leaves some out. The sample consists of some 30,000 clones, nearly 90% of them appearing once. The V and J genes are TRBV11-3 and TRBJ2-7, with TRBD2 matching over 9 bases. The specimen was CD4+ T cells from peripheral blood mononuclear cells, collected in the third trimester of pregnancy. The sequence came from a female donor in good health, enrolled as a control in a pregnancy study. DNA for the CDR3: TGTGCCAGCAGCTCCGGCGGGGGGGATCGGCTCGAGCAGTACTTC. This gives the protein CASSSGGGDRLEQYF.